The 14 T cell receptor beta chains reported below all come from one sample, sequenced in a study of shared clonotypes between healthy human individuals. Using immunoSEQ multiplex PCR, the repertoire was profiled, and TCRdb retains in-frame clones only, with some absent. The sample has roughly 1.5 million clones, approximately 98% seen once. The sample comprised naive CD4+ T cells sorted from blood. Subset: CD45RA+ positively selected. The receptors derive from a man aged 30 to 39 in good health.

The chain recombines TRBV28 with TRBJ1-5; 9 nucleotides line up with TRBD1. V shed 3 bases and J 11 bases; nucleotides not matched to a gene: 5. CDR1 and CDR2 from the germline V gene are MDHEN and SYDVKM. CDR3 length equals 13 residues. As DNA, the CDR3 is TGTGCCAGCAGTTTTGGACAGGGGACGGCCCAGCATTTT. It encodes CASSFGQGTAQHF.

Note on this clone: Other nucleotide sequences in the sample specify the same CDR3. The chain combines TRBV5-1 with TRBJ2-3; TRBD2 matches at 9 bases. The CDR3 consists of 16 residues. The V segment lost 2 bases and the J segment 2 bases; nucleotides outside the gene matches: 6. Germline CDR1 reads SGHRS; CDR2 reads YFSETQ. The CDR3 protein is CASSFGLAGDTDTQYF. Here the CDR3 DNA reads TGCGCCAGCAGCTTTGGCTTAGCGGGAGACACAGATACGCAGTATTTT.

CDR3 nucleotides: TGTGCCAGCAGTCCTCTCCGCGGGGGAGATCAGCCCCAGCATTTT. This codes for CASSPLRGGDQPQHF. The chain uses TRBV2 and TRBJ1-5; a possible D gene is TRBD1 (5 bases). CDR1 and CDR2 (germline): SNHLY, FYNNEI. The V gene lost 5 bases and the J gene lost 5 bases, with 16 bases spanning the gap. The CDR3 covers 15 residues. The full variable domain, in which reference TRBV2 and TRBJ1-5 provide the parts outside the CDR3, is EPEVTQTPSHQVTQMGQEVILRCVPISNHLYFYWYRQILGQKVEFLVSFYNNEISEKSEIFDDQFSVERPDGSNFTLKIRSTKLEDSAMYFCASSPLRGGDQPQHFGDGTRLSIL.

This chain uses TRBV18 with TRBJ2-1; D unresolved. The germline V gene encodes CDR1 KGHSH and CDR2 LQKENI. This CDR3 region has 13 residues. Trimming removed 6 bases from V and 7 bases from J, with 13 bases in between. CDR3 region: CASSPGFSNEQFF. The CDR3 nucleotides read TGTGCCAGCTCCCCAGGCTTCTCGAATGAGCAGTTCTTC.

The V and J genes are TRBV7-6 and TRBJ1-1; weak D call: TRBD1 (6 bases). V lost 10 bases to trimming and J lost 1 base, with 16 bases between them. This CDR3 is 14 amino acids long. The germline V gene encodes CDR1 SGHVS and CDR2 FNYEAQ. The CDR3 bases are TGTGCCAAGCGCCAGGGGCCGCCGAACACTGAAGCTTTCTTT. It encodes CAKRQGPPNTEAFF.

This clone is a singleton in its sample. V gene TRBV5-1 combines with J gene TRBJ1-1; the match to TRBD1 covers 8 bases. The CDR3 is 17 amino acids. Germline V CDR1 and CDR2: SGHRS, YFSETQ. V lost 0 bases and J lost 1; bases outside the gene matches: 8. CDR3 region: CASSLEPGGEKNTEAFF. In DNA, the CDR3 is TGCGCCAGCAGCTTGGAACCAGGGGGCGAAAAGAACACTGAAGCTTTCTTT. Complete variable domain (other parts from reference TRBV5-1 and TRBJ1-1): KAGVTQTPRYLIKTRGQQVTLSCSPISGHRSVSWYQQTPGQGLQFLFEYFSETQRNKGNFPGRFSGRQFSNSRSEMNVSTLELGDSALYLCASSLEPGGEKNTEAFFGQGTRLTVV.

This sequence joins TRBV5-1 and TRBJ1-3; possibly TRBD1 for D (5 bases). The V gene's germline CDR1 is SGHRS and CDR2 YFSETQ. The CDR3 is 14 amino acids. V shed 4 bases and J shed 1 base, with 9 bases lying between them. CDR3 sequence: CASSPTESGNTIYF. The CDR3 DNA is TGCGCCAGCAGCCCGACAGAATCTGGAAACACCATATATTTT.

The rearrangement uses TRBV9 and TRBJ2-3, with 12 bases aligning to TRBD2. Trimming at V came to 4 bases and at J to 6 bases, leaving 3 bases not matched to a gene. Per the germline V gene, CDR1 is SGDLS and CDR2 is YYNGEE. The CDR3 spans 14 residues. The CDR3 nucleotides are TGTGCCAGCAGCCTGACTAGCGGGAGCGATACGCAGTATTTT. This encodes CASSLTSGSDTQYF. Looking up the rest from reference TRBV9 and TRBJ2-3 gives the full variable domain: DSGVTQTPKHLITATGQRVTLRCSPRSGDLSVYWYQQSLDQGLQFLIQYYNGEERAKGNILERFSAQQFPDLHSELNLSSLELGDSALYFCASSLTSGSDTQYFGPGTRLTVL.

The V call is TRBV18, the J call TRBJ2-6; 7 bases map to TRBD1. The CDR3 sequence is 19 residues long. Germline V gene sequence: CDR1 KGHSH, CDR2 LQKENI. J gave up 0 bases and V 4 bases, and 12 bases lay outside the gene matches. In nucleotides, the CDR3 is TGTGCCAGCTCACTCTACTCCGGGACAGCCAACTCTGGGGCCAACGTCCTGACTTTC. This translates into CASSLYSGTANSGANVLTF.

CDR3 residues: CASSPKTGGGEKLFF. In nucleotides, the CDR3 is TGTGCCAGCTCACCCAAGACAGGCGGGGGTGAAAAACTGTTTTTT. The V call is TRBV18, the J call TRBJ1-4; tentatively, D is TRBD1 (6 bases). The germline V gene encodes CDR1 KGHSH and CDR2 LQKENI. V was pared by 3 bases and J by 7 bases, with 15 bases between. CDR3 length: 15 amino acids.

The rearrangement joins TRBV18 to TRBJ1-3; maybe TRBD1 (5 bases). Trimming took off 2 bases at V and 3 bases at J, with 11 bases between the two ends. Germline CDR1 is KGHSH and CDR2 is LQKENI. This CDR3 comprises 15 residues. Here the CDR3 DNA reads TGTGCCAGCTCACCAGGCGAGGGGTATGGAAACACCATATATTTT. Protein sequence: CASSPGEGYGNTIYF. Supplemented by reference TRBV18 and TRBJ1-3, the full variable domain reads NAGVMQNPRHLVRRRGQEARLRCSPMKGHSHVYWYRQLPEEGLKFMVYLQKENIIDESGMPKERFSAEFPKEGPSILRIQQVVRGDSAAYFCASSPGEGYGNTIYFGEGSWLTVV.

Turning to this clone: The same CDR3 is also encoded by other DNA sequences in this sample. The J gene is TRBJ1-3, the V gene TRBV20-1; D gene ambiguous. Germline V gives CDR1 DFQATT, CDR2 SNEGSKA (reference sequence). The CDR3 runs to 11 residues. The ends were cut back, 6 bases at V and 0 bases at J, with 3 bases in the middle. CDR3 bases: TGCAGTGCCCTCTCTGGAAACACCATATATTTT. Translating it yields CSALSGNTIYF.

V is TRBV9 and J is TRBJ1-2; D is perhaps TRBD1 (6 bases). The ends were cut back, 6 bases at V and 8 bases at J, with 20 bases in the middle. The germline CDR1 and CDR2 sequences are SGDLS and YYNGEE. The CDR3 runs to 14 residues. The CDR3 loop is CASTETGALEGYTF. The DNA of the CDR3 is TGTGCCAGCACCGAGACAGGCGCCCTTGAGGGCTACACCTTC.

The chain has TRBV2 and TRBJ2-2, with TRBD1 matching over 7 bases. There are 13 residues in the CDR3. With 7 bases clipped from V and 4 bases from J, the junction kept 3 bases outside the gene matches. Per the germline V gene, CDR1 is SNHLY and CDR2 is FYNNEI. As DNA, the CDR3 is TGTGCCAGCAACGGGACAGTCACCGGGGAGCTGTTTTTT. Its protein product is CASNGTVTGELFF.